The text below deals with one TCR beta chain. It lacks a known antigen. Base-call qualities are not available, and no considerably larger clone is one nucleotide away. Taken with the paper, the label for time point translates to: baseline before oral tofacitinib. Lesional scalp punch biopsies and peripheral blood were collected from alopecia areata patients. PBMCs were isolated by density centrifugation and stained for CD3, CD4 and CD8, after which CD4+ and CD8+ T cells were sorted on a FACSAria. The junction shows trimming of 8 bases on V and 6 bases on J, and the gene matches do not reach 12 bases of it. The germline V gene (reference sequence) sets CDR1 to GTSNPN and CDR2 to SVGIG. The CDR3 starts with the cysteine, ends with the phenylalanine, and has 15 residues. The sequence is cut down to CDR3 DNA, 45 bases in frame from base 1. The library was made by the immunoSEQ multiplex PCR assay. To provide template for TCR sequencing, every sample had RNA extracted and reverse transcribed into cDNA. First-strand cDNA was synthesized with SuperScript III using a 2:1 mix of oligo-dT and random hexamers. A synthetic immune receptor repertoire was used to measure amplification bias, and any remaining bias was corrected computationally. As for the authors' bioinformatics: Raw reads were preprocessed for error removal, and CDR3 was defined according to IMGT conventions as running from the conserved cysteine to phenylalanine. Clonality was computed by normalizing Shannon entropy by log2 of the number of productive unique TCRs and subtracting the result from 1. Scalp TCRbeta sequences were cross-referenced with sorted blood CD4 and CD8 repertoires so that the CD4 or CD8 identity of scalp clones could be inferred. TCRdb provides this immuneACCESS table in a form limited to in-frame rearrangements. Some clones are lacking; in checked studies, under half of them reflect an unresolved V gene, and why the rest are absent is not known. The V and J calls and clone size are taken from that table; D and trimming were inferred from the DNA. This sample gives 130,000 or so clones in total; 45% to 50% of them show up just once. The ten largest clones represent around a sixth of the sample.

The source of the sample is a study of CD8+ T cells in alopecia areata (dated by TCRdb to 2016 to 2019). Regarding the complete study: Treated patients were enrolled in an open-label pilot trial of oral tofacitinib at 5 to 10 mg twice daily for moderate-to-severe alopecia areata. Tofacitinib was given for 6 to 18 months, followed by 6 months of follow-up off drug to assess delayed response and recurrence. In both human patients and the C3H/HeJ mouse model, the study applied high-throughput TCRbeta sequencing to look at T cell clonal expansion in alopecia areata. On the human side, TCRbeta sequencing was run on scalp tissue and on sorted CD4+ and CD8+ peripheral blood T cells from healthy controls and from alopecia areata patients with either patchy or totalis/universalis disease. Patients on tofacitinib were biopsied at baseline and after 4 and 24 weeks of treatment, and several of the patients also had a later scalp biopsy. Clonality in the scalp was compared among normal scalp (n=4), patchy alopecia areata scalp (n=8), and alopecia totalis/universalis scalp (n=8). RNA was obtained with the PAXgene miRNA kit for fixed scalp, the miRNeasy kit for PBMCs, and the RNeasy kit for mouse skin. TCRbeta CDR3 regions were amplified by immunoSEQ multiplex PCR with 35 Vbeta forward and 13 Jbeta reverse primers.

Overall study outcomes, separate from this receptor: Resident alphabeta T cells in normal human skin are also sequenced, complicating scalp TCR repertoire analysis, unlike mouse skin dominated by gammadelta T cells. Higher clonality and more expanded CD8+ clones were observed in lesional scalp than in normal scalp, particularly in alopecia totalis/universalis, a finding suggestive of antigenic drive. TCR sequences shared between patients were less clear than in mice, possibly partly because of HLA diversity in the patient population.

The sample consisted of CD8+ T cells sorted from blood, taken at week 0. The receptor chain draws on TRBV30 and TRBJ1-5; 11 central bases correspond to TRBD1. The receptor was derived from a human donor with alopecia areata. In nucleotide form, the sequence is TGTGCCAGTATCCCCGGACAGGGGGCCAGTCAGCCCCAGCATTTT. This sequence encodes CASIPGQGASQPQHF.